These 6 T cell receptor beta chains came from one sample sequenced in a study of blood T cell repertoires in COVID-19. The method was immunoSEQ multiplex PCR; TCRdb's version includes in-frame clones alone and lacks a portion of them. The profile shows around 700,000 clones, 85% to 90% of them singletons. Sequenced material: peripheral blood. These receptors were obtained from a woman under 30 with acute or convalescent COVID-19.

The rearrangement uses TRBV24-1 and TRBJ2-7, with 12 nucleotides matching TRBD2. This CDR3 contains 16 residues. The germline gives CDR1 KGHDR, CDR2 SFDVKD. With 3 bases clipped from V and 6 bases from J, the junction kept 8 bases outside the gene matches. CDR3 in amino acids: CATSDGLAGGPLEQYF. CDR3 sequence (DNA): TGTGCCACCAGTGATGGCCTAGCGGGGGGGCCGCTCGAGCAGTACTTC.

J is TRBJ2-5 and V is TRBV2; weak D call: TRBD2 (5 bases). The V gene lost 2 bases and the J gene lost 7 bases, with 14 bases spanning the gap. The CDR3 extends over 14 amino acids. CDR1 and CDR2 (germline): SNHLY, FYNNEI. CDR3 in amino acids: CASSEFVSEGTQYF. The CDR3 DNA reads as TGTGCCAGCAGTGAATTCGTGAGCGAGGGGACCCAGTACTTC.

The chain uses TRBV9 and TRBJ2-2, with TRBD1 matching over 7 bases. V lost 0 bases, J lost 6 bases, and 8 bases stayed unmatched. Germline loops: CDR1 SGDLS, CDR2 YYNGEE. This CDR3 contains 16 residues. CDR3 loop: CASSVGQGTLAGELFF. DNA for the CDR3: TGTGCCAGCAGCGTAGGACAGGGAACTTTGGCCGGGGAGCTGTTTTTT. Based on the CDR3 plus reference TRBV9 and TRBJ2-2, the full variable domain is DSGVTQTPKHLITATGQRVTLRCSPRSGDLSVYWYQQSLDQGLQFLIQYYNGEERAKGNILERFSAQQFPDLHSELNLSSLELGDSALYFCASSVGQGTLAGELFFGEGSRLTVL.

V is TRBV18 and J is TRBJ2-4; D is possibly TRBD2 (6 bases). Germline V gene lookup returns CDR1 KGHSH and CDR2 LQKENI. V was pared by 0 bases and J by 3 bases, with 12 bases between. This CDR3 spans 16 amino acids. In nucleotides, the CDR3 is TGTGCCAGCTCACCACCGGGGGGTCGAGGCAAAAACATTCAGTACTTC. Its translation is CASSPPGGRGKNIQYF.

The chain joins TRBV15 to TRBJ2-1; D gene unclear. The CDR3 consists of 16 residues. The ends were cut back, 5 bases at V and 6 bases at J, with 20 bases in the middle. Germline V gene sequence: CDR1 LNHNV, CDR2 YYDKDF (reference sequence). In DNA, the CDR3 is TGTGCCACCAGCCCCCAGTATATGGCCTCAGGCAATGAGCAGTTCTTC. Translated: CATSPQYMASGNEQFF.

The rearrangement joins TRBV9 to TRBJ1-1, with D possibly matching TRBD1 (6 bases). The CDR3 spans 16 residues. Germline CDR1 and CDR2: SGDLS and YYNGEE. Trimming took 0 bases from V and 5 from J, leaving 17 bases between them. CDR3 nucleotides: TGTGCCAGCAGCGTAGAGGACAGAAGACGCGGGACTGAAGCTTTCTTT. It specifies CASSVEDRRRGTEAFF. The full variable domain, its missing parts supplied by reference TRBV9 and TRBJ1-1, is DSGVTQTPKHLITATGQRVTLRCSPRSGDLSVYWYQQSLDQGLQFLIQYYNGEERAKGNILERFSAQQFPDLHSELNLSSLELGDSALYFCASSVEDRRRGTEAFFGQGTRLTVV.